These 32 T cell receptor beta chains share one sample of origin, sequenced in a study of low-dose radiotherapy and immunotherapy resistance in tumors. As to time point: after trial treatment. Treatment in this sample: LDRT plus nivolumab, ipilimumab, low-dose cyclophosphamide and aspirin (RACIN trial). Primers targeting TRAV and TRBV primed first-strand cDNA, covering alpha and beta chains. With a V-primer adapter and a constant-region primer, TCRs were amplified for roughly 21 PCR cycles. In TCRdb, the reads were re-called with MiXCR into one record per CDR3 protein. Of around 84,000 distinct CDR3 sequences listed, 17% are singletons. The sequencing here drew on PBMCs, taken after low-dose radiotherapy plus immunotherapy. The source of these receptors is a male donor with prostate cancer.

Ten or more counts support this clonotype. V usage is TRBV6-5 and J usage is TRBJ2-1; no clear D. Trimming stripped 6 bases from V and 0 bases from J, with 9 bases between. Germline assignment: CDR1 MNHEY and CDR2 SVGAGI. CDR3 length: 14 amino acids. CDR3 nucleotide sequence: TGTGCCAGCAGAAAGGCTGGCTCCTACAATGAGCAGTTCTTC. Encoded protein: CASRKAGSYNEQFF.

In this sample, this clonotype turned up many times. The V call is TRBV7-2, the J call TRBJ2-2; 8 positions match TRBD2. The CDR3 extends over 16 amino acids. Germline V lookup: CDR1 SGHTA, CDR2 FQGNSA. V gave up 5 bases and J gave up 4 bases; unmatched junction bases: 9. In DNA form, the CDR3 reads TGTGCCAGCAGCAATCCGCCGGGACTAGTCACCGGGGAGCTGTTTTTT. Translated, it gives CASSNPPGLVTGELFF.

The chain combines TRBV4-2 with TRBJ2-7; no clear D. CDR3 length: 12 amino acids. V lost 0 bases and J lost 3, with 3 bases in between. CDR1 is LGHNA, CDR2 YNFKEQ, per germline. The CDR3 loop is CASSQDLYEQYF. CDR3 sequence (DNA): TGTGCCAGCAGCCAAGACCTCTACGAGCAGTACTTC.

This clonotype was counted ten times or more. The V and J genes are TRBV29-1 and TRBJ2-5; maybe TRBD1 (5 bases). V was cut by 4 bases and J by 5 bases, with 8 bases left in between. CDR1 is SQVTM, CDR2 ANQGSEA, per germline. This CDR3 is 11 amino acids long. CDR3 bases: TGCAGCGTTGTCAGGGTGGAGACCCAGTACTTC. This gives the protein CSVVRVETQYF.

Comment on this clonotype: A far larger clone is just one base off, so this is likely a read error. The chain recombines TRBV4-3 with TRBJ2-1; TRBD2 matches 14 bases. CDR1 is LGHNA, CDR2 YSLEER, per germline. The CDR3 sequence is 15 residues long. After removal of 5 bases from V and 9 bases from J, the junction contained 6 bases not matched to a gene. The CDR3 sequence is CASSEGLAGVGEQFF. CDR3 sequence (DNA): TGCGCCAGCAGCGAGGGACTAGCGGGAGTTGGTGAGCAGTTCTTC.

With regard to this clonotype: A far larger clone is a single base away, which makes a read error likely. The J gene is TRBJ2-7, the V gene TRBV12-3 or TRBV12-4; 7 bases line up with TRBD2. Trimming took 3 bases from V and 7 from J; bases not matched to a gene: 9. The CDR3 runs 14 residues. CDR3 sequence: CASSLAGEWNEQYF. DNA of the CDR3: TGTGCCAGCAGTTTGGCGGGAGAATGGAATGAGCAGTACTTC.

This clonotype has a count of ten or more. The rearrangement joins TRBV2 to TRBJ1-5, with D uncertain. Deletions cut 7 bases from V and 5 bases from J, with 12 bases between. This CDR3 is 13 amino acids long. Per germline, CDR1 SNHLY and CDR2 FYNNEI. This CDR3 is CASTVQNYQPQHF. The DNA of the CDR3 is TGTGCCAGCACAGTCCAGAACTATCAGCCCCAGCATTTT.

In this sample, this clonotype turned up many times. The chain links TRBV12-3 or TRBV12-4 to TRBJ1-5; 7 bases are shared with TRBD1. The CDR3 is 13 amino acids. V was clipped by 4 bases and J by 4 bases; unmatched bases: 1. In nucleotides, the CDR3 is TGTGCCAGCAGTTCACAGGGGAATCAGCCCCAGCATTTT. This encodes CASSSQGNQPQHF.

About this clonotype itself: A read error likely explains this, since a far larger clone differs by one base. The chain couples TRBV26 to TRBJ1-3. TRBV26 is given as a pseudogene. This CDR3 has 14 amino acids. The CDR3 reads CPSRNGGSGNTIYF. The CDR3 DNA is TGTCCCAGCAGAAACGGGGGCTCTGGAAACACCATATATTTT.

The rearrangement uses TRBV12-3 or TRBV12-4 and TRBJ1-6; the D is unclear. The CDR3 consists of 12 residues. Trimming cost V 2 bases and J 10 bases, with 6 bases left between them. The CDR3 here is CASSLTGSPLHF. CDR3 in DNA: TGTGCCAGCAGTTTAACGGGATCACCCCTCCACTTT.

The chain joins TRBV20-1 to TRBJ2-5; 11 nucleotides agree with TRBD2. Looked up from germline, CDR1 is DFQATT and CDR2 is SNEGSKA (reference sequence). The CDR3 totals 16 residues. V dropped 0 bases and J dropped 2; count of bases not matched to a gene: 5. CDR3: CSARDGLAGGQETQYF. DNA of the CDR3: TGCAGTGCTAGAGATGGACTAGCGGGCGGGCAAGAGACCCAGTACTTC.

The V and J genes are TRBV6-2 or TRBV6-3 and TRBJ2-7, with D possibly matching TRBD2 (6 bases). Germline loops: CDR1 MNHEY, CDR2 SVGEGT. The CDR3 has 14 amino acids. The germline V and J ends were trimmed by 7 bases and 0 bases, with 13 bases remaining between them. The CDR3 protein is CASNGGTTSYEQYF. CDR3 DNA sequence: TGTGCCAGCAACGGCGGGACGACCTCCTACGAGCAGTACTTC.

In its sample, this clonotype was seen many times. This chain joins TRBV20-1 and TRBJ2-1, with 12 bases identical to TRBD2. This CDR3 is built from 15 residues. J lost 1 base, V lost 3 bases, and 1 base had no gene match. CDR1 is DFQATT and CDR2 is SNEGSKA in the germline V gene (reference sequence). CDR3 sequence (DNA): TGCAGTGCTAGGGGACTAGCGGGTTCCTACAATGAGCAGTTCTTC. It specifies CSARGLAGSYNEQFF.

This clonotype has ten or more counts. The chain is built from TRBV7-3 and TRBJ2-1, with 7 nucleotides matching TRBD1. The germline gives CDR1 SGHTA, CDR2 FQGTGA. The V and J ends lost 2 bases and 7 bases, in that order; junction bases with no gene match: 2. There are 13 residues in the CDR3. DNA for the CDR3: TGTGCCAGCAGCTTACAGGGACAGAATGAGCAGTTCTTC. It translates to CASSLQGQNEQFF.

The sample holds many counts of this clonotype. The rearrangement uses TRBV23-1 and TRBJ2-1; 12 nucleotides line up with TRBD2. TRBV23-1 is given ORF status, its function remaining uncertain. The V segment lost 4 bases and the J segment 9 bases; nucleotides outside the gene matches: 13. This CDR3 comprises 17 residues. CDR3 bases: TGCGCCAGCAGTCGATATAAGGAGGCTAGCGGGAGGGGTGAGCAGTTCTTC. Protein: CASSRYKEASGRGEQFF.

This clonotype was seen ten or more times. The rearrangement links TRBV7-9 to TRBJ2-1; D is undetermined. Germline V gene sequence: CDR1 SEHNR, CDR2 FQNEAQ (reference sequence). Trimming stripped 5 bases from V and 2 bases from J, with 7 bases between. The CDR3 extends over 13 amino acids. The CDR3 DNA follows: TGTGCCAGCAGCCGATTAGCCTACAATGAGCAGTTCTTC. Its translation is CASSRLAYNEQFF.

The chain joins TRBV10-3 to TRBJ2-7; 13 nucleotides align to TRBD2. V lost 2 bases, J lost 4 bases, and 11 bases stayed unmatched. Germline V gives CDR1 ENHRY, CDR2 SYGVKD. The CDR3 extends over 18 amino acids. The CDR3 DNA reads as TGTGCCATCAGTGAGACAGGACTAGCGGGAGCCCCAAGGTACGAGCAGTACTTC. Protein product: CAISETGLAGAPRYEQYF.

This clonotype was found many times. The chain recombines TRBV28 with TRBJ2-7; D not certain. This CDR3 has 14 residues. CDR1 is MDHEN, CDR2 SYDVKM, per germline. V dropped 2 bases and J dropped 5 bases, with 13 bases sitting between them. CDR3 amino acids: CASSLSRGSDEQYF. DNA for the CDR3: TGTGCCAGCAGTTTAAGCCGAGGATCCGACGAGCAGTACTTC.

The genes are TRBV18 and TRBJ2-2; the match to TRBD2 covers 11 bases. CDR1 KGHSH and CDR2 LQKENI come from the germline V gene. The V and J ends lost 9 bases and 3 bases, in that order; junction bases with no gene match: 12. The CDR3 runs 17 residues. CDR3 DNA sequence: TGTGCCAGTTCCGAATCGACTAGCGGGATTGACACCGGGGAGCTGTTTTTT. Its protein product is CASSESTSGIDTGELFF.

This clonotype was observed many times. J is TRBJ1-3 and V is TRBV7-2; unclear D gene. This CDR3 has 13 amino acids. Germline V gene data show CDR1 as SGHTA and CDR2 as FQGNSA. The V end lost 7 bases, the J end lost 2 bases, and 9 bases lay between the germline ends. In nucleotides, the CDR3 is TGTGCCAGCAACGAAAGGCCTGGAAACACCATATATTTT. Translation gives CASNERPGNTIYF.

This clonotype was counted at least ten times. The J gene is TRBJ2-3, the V gene TRBV30; D is possibly TRBD1 (6 bases). V was pared by 2 bases and J by 6 bases, with 12 bases between. The germline CDR1 and CDR2 sequences are GTSNPN and SVGIG (reference sequence). The CDR3 totals 13 residues. CDR3 in amino acids: CAWSSYRADTQYF. DNA of the CDR3: TGTGCCTGGAGTTCTTACAGGGCTGATACGCAGTATTTT.

This clonotype was observed many times. V usage is TRBV6-2 or TRBV6-3 and J usage is TRBJ2-1, with D possibly being TRBD2 (6 bases). The CDR3 has 13 residues. CDR1 is MNHEY, CDR2 SVGEGT, per germline. The V end lost 2 bases, the J end lost 9 bases, and 11 bases lay between the germline ends. This CDR3 is CASSYGGDSEQFF. The CDR3 bases are TGTGCCAGCAGTTACGGAGGGGATTCTGAGCAGTTCTTC.

This clonotype was seen repeatedly, ten times or more. The rearrangement links TRBV28 to TRBJ2-7; D possibly corresponds to TRBD2 (6 bases). The CDR3 length is 14 residues. Trimming removed 2 bases from V and 2 bases from J, with 10 bases in between. Per germline, CDR1 MDHEN and CDR2 SYDVKM. CDR3 bases: TGTGCCAGCAGTTTAATCGGGGGTACCTACGAGCAGTACTTC. This encodes CASSLIGGTYEQYF.

Many counts were recorded for this clonotype. The rearrangement joins TRBV27 to TRBJ2-3, with D unresolved. The CDR3 length is 12 residues. Looked up from germline, CDR1 is MNHEY and CDR2 is SMNVEV (reference sequence). Between the trimmed V and J ends, which lost 5 bases and 0 bases, there was a span of 3 bases. CDR3 in amino acids: CASSQSTDTQYF. The CDR3 DNA is TGTGCCAGCAGTCAAAGCACAGATACGCAGTATTTT.

A single count supports this clonotype. With only one base between it and a far larger clone, this is likely a read error. The V call is TRBV13, the J call TRBJ2-2; D ambiguous. The V end was cut by 5 bases, the J end by 7 bases, with 11 bases between. The CDR3 has 13 amino acids. Per germline, CDR1 PRHDT and CDR2 FYEKMQ (reference sequence). This CDR3 reads CASSTISGGELFF. Written as DNA, the CDR3 is TGTGCCAGCAGCACCATATCGGGCGGGGAGCTGTTTTTT.

This clonotype was seen ten or more times. This chain connects TRBV5-4 to TRBJ2-2; 10 bases match TRBD2. Germline values: CDR1 SGHNT, CDR2 YYREEE (reference sequence). The CDR3 runs to 15 residues. V was pared by 0 bases and J by 7 bases, with 3 bases of the junction left unmatched. The CDR3 spells CASSLGSSGGGELFF. DNA of the CDR3: TGTGCCAGCAGCTTGGGCTCTAGCGGGGGCGGGGAGCTGTTTTTT.

In regard to this clonotype: A much larger clone is a single base away; this may be a read error. This chain connects TRBV7-9 to TRBJ2-3; TRBD2 matches 7 bases. Per germline, CDR1 SEHNR and CDR2 FQNEAQ (reference sequence). The CDR3 length is 15 residues. This CDR3 reads CASGGRVTSTDTKYF. The CDR3 DNA sequence: TGTGCCAGCGGGGGGAGGGTAACTAGCACAGATACGAAGTATTTT.

This clonotype was found many times. The chain has TRBV29-1 and TRBJ2-3; D might be TRBD2 (6 bases). The germline gives CDR1 SQVTM, CDR2 ANQGSEA. This CDR3 region has 13 residues. V was clipped by 3 bases and J by 5 bases, with 12 bases between them. The CDR3 DNA reads TGCAGCGTTGATTACGGGAGAAGAGATACGCAGTATTTT. The encoded protein is CSVDYGRRDTQYF.

This clonotype was seen ten or more times. The V call is TRBV7-9, the J call TRBJ2-3; D not resolved. Germline V gene sequence: CDR1 SEHNR, CDR2 FQNEAQ (reference sequence). This CDR3 spans 13 amino acids. V was trimmed by 4 bases and J by 1 base, leaving 6 bases between them. Here the CDR3 reads CASSSSGTDTQYF. CDR3 sequence (DNA): TGTGCCAGCAGCTCCAGCGGCACAGATACGCAGTATTTT.

This clonotype was seen many times. The chain couples TRBV29-1 to TRBJ2-1; D gene ambiguous. The CDR3 runs 13 residues. The V end was cut by 4 bases, the J end by 6 bases, with 13 bases between. CDR1 and CDR2 from the germline V gene are SQVTM and ANQGSEA. In DNA, the CDR3 is TGCAGCGTTGGGGCTACCACCGGCAATGAGCAGTTCTTC. Translating gives CSVGATTGNEQFF.

This clonotype appeared many times. The gene calls are TRBV7-2 and TRBJ2-7; 7 bases are shared with TRBD1. J lost 4 bases, V lost 1 base, and 10 bases had no gene match. The CDR3 is 16 residues long. Germline CDR1 and CDR2: SGHTA and FQGNSA. As DNA, the CDR3 is TGTGCCAGCAGCTTAGGCTGGACAGGTACCTTTTACGAGCAGTACTTC. This gives the protein CASSLGWTGTFYEQYF.

The sample holds many counts of this clonotype. The chain employs TRBV27 and TRBJ2-2, with 9 bases aligning to TRBD2. The V gene's germline CDR1 is MNHEY and CDR2 SMNVEV (reference sequence). V lost 7 bases to trimming and J lost 4 bases; unmatched junction nucleotides: 10. The CDR3 runs 16 residues. The CDR3 region has the DNA TGTGCCAGCACCGAAATAGCGGGAGTTGGCACCGGGGAGCTGTTTTTT. Translating it yields CASTEIAGVGTGELFF.